This T cell receptor beta chain was captured by sequencing in a study of control samples from healthy donors and cancer patients. Per the germline V gene, CDR1 is SGHDN and CDR2 is FVKESK. The CDR3 runs to 13 residues. V gave up 1 base and J gave up 2 bases, with 4 bases separating them. The data were produced by immunoSEQ multiplex PCR, yet TCRdb's version contains in-frame clones alone and is incomplete. This sample has some 40,000 clones; about 95% occur once, and the top ten carry about 24%. This sequence originates from a man aged 60-69 years in good health. The rearrangement joins TRBV14 to TRBJ2-3; no reliable D call. The material sequenced was blood. The CDR3 DNA sequence: TGTGCCAGCAGCCAAGGGAACACAGATACGCAGTATTTT. Translating gives CASSQGNTDTQYF.